This T cell receptor beta chain was sequenced during a study of blood T cell repertoires in COVID-19. Study background: The United States, Italy and Spain provided the acute and convalescent COVID-19 samples. Sources were T cells, B-cell-depleted T cells, or PBMCs; the material itself was cDNA or gDNA.

Authors' processing steps: By means of reference gene primer amplification, nucleated cell counts were estimated. The assay was immunoSEQ multiplex PCR, and TCRdb's table has in-frame clones only and misses some. For V, J and clone size, that table is used; D and trimming come from the DNA. Of nearly 350,000 clones listed, 87% are singletons. The CDR3 consists of 15 residues. The V end lost 0 bases, the J end lost 4 bases, and 10 bases lay between the germline ends. Germline CDR1 LGHDT, CDR2 YNNKEL (reference sequence). Seattle patient enrollment occurred during active infection, with longitudinal follow-up thereafter.

The rearrangement joins TRBV3-1 (or the pseudogene TRBV3-2) to TRBJ1-5; no definite D call. Sequenced input: peripheral blood. The TCR originated in a woman in her 50s with COVID-19, enrolled during active disease. The CDR3 loop reads CASSQDHEENQPQHF. In DNA form, the CDR3 reads TGTGCCAGCAGCCAAGATCACGAGGAGAATCAGCCCCAGCATTTT.